This T cell receptor beta chain originates from a study of cytomegalovirus exposure and HLA in healthy donors. The overall study: Earlier sequencing of 150 million to 200 million T cells yielded around 120 million unique TCR beta sequences. Study-level findings and limits: 87-base-pair reads could not separate some V segments, including TRBV6-2 and TRBV6-3. In a later analysis, a genetic analysis reported fewer productive-TCR N-insertions in an Asian-associated ancestry cluster than the cohort average. Within the data, a cluster of highly shared sequence variants was likely a sequencing artifact.

This clone was seen only a few times. Its antigen is unidentified. PCR amplification relied on 60 Vbeta primers (plus 13 Jbeta primers). TCRdb's table, derived via immunoSEQ multiplex PCR, lists solely in-frame clones and lacks some. The table has 150,000 to 200,000 clones, 70% to 75% seen once. The germline V gene has CDR1 MGHRA and CDR2 YSYEKL. This CDR3 is 13 amino acids long. V lost 7 bases and J 8 bases, leaving 14 bases between the germline ends. Sequencing was done on a sample of PBMCs. This TCR derives from a man aged 18 to 29 in good health and CMV-seropositive. This chain joins TRBV4-1 and TRBJ1-4; a possible D gene is TRBD1 (5 bases). The chain's CDR3 is CASTGSGHEKLFF. In nucleotides, the CDR3 is TGCGCCAGCACTGGGTCAGGGCACGAAAAACTGTTTTTT.